This T cell receptor beta chain appears in the sequencing data of a study of CD4 T cells in relation to SARS-CoV-2 and coronaviruses. Turning to the study itself: The HLA restriction of the shared crossreactive spike epitopes was mapped.

Germline values: CDR1 LGHNA, CDR2 YNFKEQ. V was shortened by 0 bases and J by 4 bases, with 19 bases between the two germline ends. This CDR3 has 18 residues. Only a few counts were recorded for this clone. Its antigen is not identified. Study findings and constraints: SARS-CoV-2-driven expansion was significantly weaker in crossreactive than monoreactive clones.

Clones were read by immunoSEQ multiplex PCR, and TCRdb kept only the in-frame ones, dropping some. The repertoire holds about 29,000 clones, approximately 75% seen once, with roughly an eighth in the top ten. CD4+ T cells from unexposed donors were obtained before the COVID-19 pandemic (2011-2018). After ten to eleven days of culture, CD4+ T cells were isolated. Cells permitting, SARS-CoV-2 S/N and four cold-coronavirus spikes were tested on unexposed-donor CD4+ T cells. This sequence originates from a human donor in good health. The chain combines TRBV4-2 with TRBJ2-1, with a possible D match to TRBD2 (6 bases). The sequenced sample was CD4+ T cells from PBMCs, cultured in vitro. CDR3 loop: CASSQEAGSAGQYNEQFF. CDR3 bases: TGTGCCAGCAGCCAAGAGGCGGGGTCGGCAGGCCAGTACAATGAGCAGTTCTTC.